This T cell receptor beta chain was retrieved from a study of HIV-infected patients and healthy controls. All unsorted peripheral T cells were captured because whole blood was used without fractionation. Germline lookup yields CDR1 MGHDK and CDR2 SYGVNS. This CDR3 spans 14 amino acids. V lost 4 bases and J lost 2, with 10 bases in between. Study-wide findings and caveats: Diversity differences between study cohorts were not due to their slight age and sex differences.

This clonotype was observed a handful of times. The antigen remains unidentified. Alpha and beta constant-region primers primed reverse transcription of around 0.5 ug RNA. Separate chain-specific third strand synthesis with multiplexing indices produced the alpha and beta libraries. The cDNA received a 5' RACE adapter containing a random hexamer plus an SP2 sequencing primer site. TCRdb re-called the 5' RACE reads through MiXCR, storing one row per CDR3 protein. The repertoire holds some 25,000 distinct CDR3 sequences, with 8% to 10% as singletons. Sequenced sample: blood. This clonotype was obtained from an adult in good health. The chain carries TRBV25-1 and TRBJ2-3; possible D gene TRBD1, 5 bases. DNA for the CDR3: TGTGCCAGCAGTGTTCAGGGCTTCACAGATACGCAGTATTTT. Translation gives CASSVQGFTDTQYF. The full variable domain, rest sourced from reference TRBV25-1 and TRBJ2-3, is EADIYQTPRYLVIGTGKKITLECSQTMGHDKMYWYQQDPGMELHLIHYSYGVNSTEKGDLSSESTVSRIRTEHFPLTLESARPSHTSQYLCASSVQGFTDTQYFGPGTRLTVL.